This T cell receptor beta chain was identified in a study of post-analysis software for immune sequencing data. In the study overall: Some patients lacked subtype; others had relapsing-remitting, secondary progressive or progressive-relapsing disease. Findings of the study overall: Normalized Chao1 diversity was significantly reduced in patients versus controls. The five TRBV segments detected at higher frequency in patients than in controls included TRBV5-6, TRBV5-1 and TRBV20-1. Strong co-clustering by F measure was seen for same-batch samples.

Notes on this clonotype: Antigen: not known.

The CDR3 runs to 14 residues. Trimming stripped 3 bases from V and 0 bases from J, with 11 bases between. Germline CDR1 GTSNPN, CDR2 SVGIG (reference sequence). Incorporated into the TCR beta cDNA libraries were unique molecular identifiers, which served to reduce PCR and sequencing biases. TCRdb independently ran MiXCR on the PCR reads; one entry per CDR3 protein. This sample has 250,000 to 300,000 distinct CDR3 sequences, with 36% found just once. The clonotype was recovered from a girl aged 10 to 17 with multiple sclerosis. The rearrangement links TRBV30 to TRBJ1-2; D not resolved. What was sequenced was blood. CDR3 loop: CAWRTAGTNYGYTF. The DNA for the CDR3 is TGTGCCTGGAGAACAGCGGGGACTAACTATGGCTACACCTTC.